These T cell receptor beta chains were read from a single sample in a study. Each CDR3 protein gets one entry after TCRdb re-called the 5' RACE reads with MiXCR. The table includes about 41,000 distinct CDR3 sequences, just under 30% detected once. Sequenced sample: memory CD4+ T cells sorted from a lymph node. The receptors here all came from a female donor with breast cancer. Both conserved end residues are part of each CDR3. The order of the fields is D gene, V gene, J gene, CDR3 protein. A D gene is named only where the DNA matches it firmly.

d_gene: NA
v_gene: TRBV6-1
j_gene: TRBJ2-2
CDR3aa: CATRRAADTGELFF

d_gene: NA
v_gene: TRBV9
j_gene: TRBJ2-7
CDR3aa: CASSVGGSVLNEQYF

d_gene: TRBD2
v_gene: TRBV3-1
j_gene: TRBJ2-3
CDR3aa: CASSPSGRKADTQYF

d_gene: TRBD2
v_gene: TRBV27
j_gene: TRBJ2-5
CDR3aa: CASSLAGGMGETQYF

d_gene: TRBD1
v_gene: TRBV24-1
j_gene: TRBJ2-1
CDR3aa: CATSAGQDYNEQFF

d_gene: NA
v_gene: TRBV20-1
j_gene: TRBJ1-1
CDR3aa: CSASQPGRAEAFF

d_gene: NA
v_gene: TRBV7-8
j_gene: TRBJ2-3
CDR3aa: CASSLVSQATQYF

d_gene: NA
v_gene: TRBV3-1
j_gene: TRBJ2-2
CDR3aa: CASSQDLLQGGGTGELFF

d_gene: TRBD1
v_gene: TRBV28
j_gene: TRBJ2-7
CDR3aa: CASLEGQGAYEQYF

d_gene: NA
v_gene: TRBV9
j_gene: TRBJ2-2
CDR3aa: CASSSGLPGELFF

d_gene: TRBD2
v_gene: TRBV20-1
j_gene: TRBJ2-1
CDR3aa: CSAHTSGSLLDEQFF

d_gene: TRBD1
v_gene: TRBV4-1
j_gene: TRBJ2-4
CDR3aa: CASSEWGQGVMNIQYF

d_gene: TRBD2
v_gene: TRBV12-3/TRBV12-4
j_gene: TRBJ2-7
CDR3aa: CASSWTSGAYEQYF

d_gene: TRBD1
v_gene: TRBV24-1
j_gene: TRBJ1-2
CDR3aa: CATSDFSSGTEHGYTF

d_gene: TRBD1
v_gene: TRBV12-3/TRBV12-4
j_gene: TRBJ2-5
CDR3aa: CASSQDRGKETQYF

d_gene: TRBD1
v_gene: TRBV3-1
j_gene: TRBJ2-7
CDR3aa: CASSQRQGARPDEQYF

d_gene: NA
v_gene: TRBV20-1
j_gene: TRBJ2-5
CDR3aa: CSADDRQETQYF

d_gene: TRBD1
v_gene: TRBV5-1
j_gene: TRBJ1-2
CDR3aa: CASSDGTGVYGYTF

d_gene: NA
v_gene: TRBV5-1
j_gene: TRBJ1-4
CDR3aa: CPSSPTGDTNEKLFF

d_gene: NA
v_gene: TRBV20-1
j_gene: TRBJ1-5
CDR3aa: CSAANRGHINQPQHF

d_gene: NA
v_gene: TRBV5-1
j_gene: TRBJ2-7
CDR3aa: CASSLGFGAPSHEQYF

d_gene: NA
v_gene: TRBV10-3
j_gene: TRBJ1-2
CDR3aa: CAITNGGGNYGYTF

d_gene: NA
v_gene: TRBV9
j_gene: TRBJ1-6
CDR3aa: CASSVELLGQGNSPLHF

d_gene: NA
v_gene: TRBV5-1
j_gene: TRBJ1-6
CDR3aa: CASSLESNSYNSPLHF

d_gene: NA
v_gene: TRBV7-2
j_gene: TRBJ2-3
CDR3aa: CASSSDGKFGDTQYF

d_gene: NA
v_gene: TRBV7-9
j_gene: TRBJ2-3
CDR3aa: CASSLLDTDTQYF

d_gene: NA
v_gene: TRBV29-1
j_gene: TRBJ2-2
CDR3aa: CSVSIGVPGELFF

d_gene: TRBD2
v_gene: TRBV7-9
j_gene: TRBJ2-1
CDR3aa: CATNGTSSYNEQFF

d_gene: NA
v_gene: TRBV27
j_gene: TRBJ2-7
CDR3aa: CASTPSEGDEQYF

d_gene: TRBD2
v_gene: TRBV5-1
j_gene: TRBJ2-7
CDR3aa: CASSLAGLAGEQYF

d_gene: TRBD2
v_gene: TRBV6-5
j_gene: TRBJ2-7
CDR3aa: CASSKTSGRSPYEQYF

d_gene: NA
v_gene: TRBV11-3
j_gene: TRBJ2-1
CDR3aa: CASSTNEQFF

d_gene: NA
v_gene: TRBV29-1
j_gene: TRBJ1-2
CDR3aa: CGVITTEKGDGYTF

d_gene: TRBD2
v_gene: TRBV20-1
j_gene: TRBJ2-3
CDR3aa: CSARDSSGGRTDTQYF

d_gene: TRBD1
v_gene: TRBV6-2/TRBV6-3
j_gene: TRBJ2-7
CDR3aa: CASSRPDQGQRTYEQYF

d_gene: NA
v_gene: TRBV20-1
j_gene: TRBJ2-5
CDR3aa: CSATPPGQETQYF

d_gene: NA
v_gene: TRBV7-6
j_gene: TRBJ1-4
CDR3aa: CASSLSLGDEKLFF

d_gene: TRBD1
v_gene: TRBV20-1
j_gene: TRBJ1-5
CDR3aa: CSASGTEGLDSNQPQHF

d_gene: NA
v_gene: TRBV4-1
j_gene: TRBJ1-4
CDR3aa: CASSQEGQGGEKLFF

d_gene: NA
v_gene: TRBV7-3
j_gene: TRBJ2-1
CDR3aa: CASSLSGSLQDEQFF

d_gene: NA
v_gene: TRBV5-1
j_gene: TRBJ2-1
CDR3aa: CASSFILTGEGRNEQFF

d_gene: NA
v_gene: TRBV4-1
j_gene: TRBJ2-3
CDR3aa: CASSQDKGGDTDTQYF

d_gene: NA
v_gene: TRBV6-6
j_gene: TRBJ1-1
CDR3aa: CASRDSKNTEAFF

d_gene: TRBD1
v_gene: TRBV27
j_gene: TRBJ1-6
CDR3aa: CASSPNPGGMDSPLHF

d_gene: NA
v_gene: TRBV5-1
j_gene: TRBJ2-3
CDR3aa: CASSPNRRTNTDTQYF

d_gene: TRBD2
v_gene: TRBV7-9
j_gene: TRBJ2-1
CDR3aa: CASSSPPGTSGTYNEQFF

d_gene: TRBD2
v_gene: TRBV3-1
j_gene: TRBJ2-5
CDR3aa: CASSTRTSGGVRTQYF

d_gene: NA
v_gene: TRBV20-1
j_gene: TRBJ2-3
CDR3aa: CSARTVVDTQYF

d_gene: NA
v_gene: TRBV7-6
j_gene: TRBJ2-2
CDR3aa: CASSEKQGYTGELFF

d_gene: NA
v_gene: TRBV4-3
j_gene: TRBJ2-2
CDR3aa: CASSQRGNREFTGELFF

d_gene: TRBD1
v_gene: TRBV5-6
j_gene: TRBJ2-7
CDR3aa: CASSLGQGSYEQYF

d_gene: NA
v_gene: TRBV7-9
j_gene: TRBJ2-1
CDR3aa: CASSYNEQFF

d_gene: NA
v_gene: TRBV27
j_gene: TRBJ1-6
CDR3aa: CASSFDRNVSPLHF

d_gene: NA
v_gene: TRBV11-3
j_gene: TRBJ2-1
CDR3aa: CASSLSSGFDEQFF

d_gene: NA
v_gene: TRBV12-3/TRBV12-4
j_gene: TRBJ1-1
CDR3aa: CASSFSPLVGSSNTEAFF